This TCR beta chain originates from a study of blood T cell repertoires in COVID-19. Background on the study: Acute-phase and convalescent COVID-19 samples originated in the United States, Italy and Spain. Sample material is recorded as cDNA or gDNA derived from T cells, B-cell-depleted T cells, or PBMCs.

The protocol was immunoSEQ multiplex PCR, while the TCRdb copy is restricted to in-frame clones and leaves out a portion. The sample comprises about 200,000 clones, more than 75% of which are singletons, and 18% rests with the top ten. This clone was detected once. Seattle patients were enrolled while actively infected and followed longitudinally. Looked up from germline, CDR1 is MNHEY and CDR2 is SMNVEV (reference sequence). V trimming: 5 bases; J trimming: 7 bases; junction bases outside the gene matches: 12. This CDR3 region has 15 residues. The TCR sequence derives from a person aged 65 to 79 with COVID-19, enrolled during active disease. The chain links TRBV27 to TRBJ1-2, with TRBD1 identical over 8 bases. The sample was peripheral blood. Here the CDR3 DNA reads TGTGCCAGCAGTGCAGAGACAGGGGCGGACAGTGGCTACACCTTC. Its protein product is CASSAETGADSGYTF.